This T cell receptor beta chain derives from a study of blood T cell repertoires in COVID-19. Study in general: Sites across the United States, Italy and Spain contributed samples from acute and convalescent COVID-19. PBMCs, B-cell-depleted T cells, or T cells were the source of the cDNA or gDNA that made up the material.

Original processing methods: Scientists estimated how many nucleated cells there were by amplifying reference gene primers. Clones were sequenced by immunoSEQ multiplex PCR, and TCRdb holds only the in-frame ones, with some missing. The DNA gave D and trimming, while V, J and clone size come from that table. The sample consists of 55,000 to 75,000 clones, roughly 80% of them appearing once. Germline lookup yields CDR1 MNHEY and CDR2 SMNVEV (reference sequence). CDR3 length: 13 amino acids. V was pared by 5 bases and J by 8 bases, with 10 bases between. The chain uses TRBV27 and TRBJ1-6, with unresolved D. This receptor was identified in a man aged 80 or over with active COVID-19. The sample comprised peripheral blood. This CDR3 reads CASSPPHYSPLHF. CDR3 coding DNA: TGTGCCAGCAGTCCCCCCCACTATTCACCCCTCCACTTT.